This record concerns one TCR beta chain sequence. The authors' processing: Cell counts per sample came from amplifying reference gene primers. Clones were read by immunoSEQ multiplex PCR, and TCRdb kept only the in-frame ones, dropping some. V and J calls and clone size are copied from that table; D and trimming were computed from the DNA. In the table there are fewer than 150,000 clones, nearly 90% of which are singletons. These data come from a study of blood T cell repertoires in COVID-19. Study overall: Samples taken during acute and convalescent COVID-19 were collected in the United States, Italy and Spain. T cells, B-cell-depleted T cells, or PBMCs provided the cDNA or gDNA that served as material.

Germline values: CDR1 SGHTS, CDR2 YDEGEE. V was pared by 0 bases and J by 0 bases, with 12 bases between. The CDR3 covers 17 residues. This TCR came from a woman between 65 and 79 years old who had recovered from COVID-19. The material sequenced was peripheral blood. V and J are TRBV5-8 and TRBJ2-2; D might be TRBD2 (5 bases). CDR3 nucleotides: TGTGCCAGCAGCTTGGCCAAAAGAGGGACGAACACCGGGGAGCTGTTTTTT. Its protein is CASSLAKRGTNTGELFF.